The next 18 T cell receptor beta chains were all read from a single sample in a study of Ad26.COV2.S vaccination and SARS-CoV-2 variants. Described treatment: over 15 received Ad26.COV2.S at low or high dose, single or two shots; 5 received placebo; per-sample allocation not given. Day 63 after the first vaccine or placebo injection was the time point for sampling. TCRdb keeps only in-frame clones here, not all; method: immunoSEQ multiplex PCR. The sample has hundreds of thousands of clones; more than 80% are singletons. The starting material was peripheral blood, obtained in a trial of Ad26.COV2.S vaccine versus placebo. These receptors originate from a person aged 18-60 years who received the Ad26.COV2.S COVID-19 vaccine or a placebo.

The chain combines TRBV12-3 or TRBV12-4 with TRBJ2-2; unclear D gene. The CDR3 loop spans 12 amino acids. V lost 5 bases, J lost 6 bases, and 7 bases lay in between. The CDR3 region has the DNA TGTGCCAGCAGTAGGATGGCCGGGGAGCTGTTTTTT. It specifies CASSRMAGELFF.

The gene calls are TRBV5-1 and TRBJ2-7; TRBD1 matches at 11 bases. Germline V gives CDR1 SGHRS, CDR2 YFSETQ. Losses at the gene ends were 3 bases for V and 3 bases for J; bases not matched to a gene: 5. This CDR3 comprises 15 residues. CDR3 residues: CASSSGTGGLYEQYF. CDR3 DNA sequence: TGCGCCAGCAGCTCGGGGACAGGGGGGCTCTACGAGCAGTACTTC.

This chain links TRBV29-1 with TRBJ1-5; 8 bases are a match to TRBD1. V lost 4 bases and J lost 9; bases outside the gene matches: 8. The CDR3 has 13 amino acids. Germline loops: CDR1 SQVTM, CDR2 ANQGSEA. In DNA form, the CDR3 reads TGCAGCGTTGGGCCAGGGGGCAATACGCCCCAGCATTTT. It codes for CSVGPGGNTPQHF. The whole variable domain, filled in from reference TRBV29-1 and TRBJ1-5, reads SAVISQKPSRDICQRGTSLTIQCQVDSQVTMMFWYRQQPGQSLTLIATANQGSEATYESGFVIDKFPISRPNLTFSTLTVSNMSPEDSSIYLCSVGPGGNTPQHFGDGTRLSIL.

The J gene is TRBJ1-3, the V gene TRBV18; D is undetermined. CDR3 length: 15 amino acids. The germline CDR1 and CDR2 sequences are KGHSH and LQKENI. Trimming took 1 base from V and 2 from J, leaving 9 bases between them. CDR3 residues: CASSPRESAGNTIYF. The CDR3 DNA reads TGTGCCAGCTCACCACGGGAAAGCGCTGGAAACACCATATATTTT.

This CDR3 reads CAISEYLQDNEQFF. Written as DNA, the CDR3 is TGTGCCATCAGTGAATACCTTCAAGACAATGAGCAGTTCTTC. This chain uses TRBV10-3 with TRBJ2-1; D remains unclear. V lost 3 bases to trimming and J lost 5 bases, with 11 bases between them. The V gene's germline CDR1 is ENHRY and CDR2 SYGVKD. This CDR3 contains 14 residues.

The gene calls are TRBV19 and TRBJ1-5; 10 positions agree with TRBD1. The V gene's germline CDR1 is LNHDA and CDR2 SQIVND (reference sequence). V lost 3 bases and J lost 3; bases outside the gene matches: 5. CDR3 length: 16 residues. The CDR3 spells CASSIPGQGDNQPQHF. The DNA for the CDR3 is TGTGCCAGTAGTATCCCCGGACAGGGGGACAATCAGCCCCAGCATTTT.

The chain links TRBV30 to TRBJ2-7; the match to TRBD2 covers 7 bases. Losses at the gene ends were 1 base for V and 4 bases for J; bases not matched to a gene: 10. Germline CDR1 reads GTSNPN; CDR2 reads SVGIG (reference sequence). The CDR3 is 15 amino acids. CDR3: CAWSDRDYLLYEQYF. In DNA, the CDR3 is TGTGCCTGGAGTGACCGGGACTATCTTCTATACGAGCAGTACTTC.

The rearrangement links TRBV18 to TRBJ2-2; possibly TRBD1 or TRBD2 for D (5 bases each). Germline-derived CDR1 and CDR2 are KGHSH and LQKENI. The CDR3 is 16 amino acids. Trimming left V 3 bases short and J 1 base short, with 12 bases between. The CDR3 loop reads CASSPWGKENTGELFF. The CDR3 DNA reads TGTGCCAGCTCACCTTGGGGGAAGGAGAACACCGGGGAGCTGTTTTTT.

The rearrangement links TRBV11-3 to TRBJ2-3; 7 positions match TRBD1. This CDR3 contains 14 residues. Germline CDR1 is SGHNT and CDR2 is YENEEA. Unmatched junction bases numbered 8, after V lost 5 bases and J lost 6 bases. The CDR3 bases are TGTGCCAGCAGCCTGGGACAGCCGTATGATACGCAGTATTTT. Protein: CASSLGQPYDTQYF. Combining the CDR3 with reference TRBV11-3 and TRBJ2-3 gives the whole variable domain EAGVVQSPRYKIIEKKQPVAFWCNPISGHNTLYWYLQNLGQGPELLIRYENEEAVDDSQLPKDRFSAERLKGVDSTLKIQPAELGDSAVYLCASSLGQPYDTQYFGPGTRLTVL.

The chain uses TRBV7-3 and TRBJ1-6; D not resolved. V shed 5 bases and J shed 7 bases, with 12 bases lying between them. This CDR3 has 14 amino acids. Per germline, CDR1 SGHTA and CDR2 FQGTGA. The CDR3 spells CASSQDGKNSPLHF. The DNA of the CDR3 is TGTGCCAGCAGCCAGGACGGAAAAAATTCACCCCTCCACTTT. The full variable domain, completed using reference TRBV7-3 and TRBJ1-6, is GAGVSQTPSNKVTEKGKYVELRCDPISGHTALYWYRQSLGQGPEFLIYFQGTGAADDSGLPNDRFFAVRPEGSVSTLKIQRTERGDSAVYLCASSQDGKNSPLHFGNGTRLTVT.

The V gene is TRBV9, the J gene TRBJ1-1; the D gene is possibly TRBD1 (6 bases). The CDR3 length is 14 residues. Germline loops: CDR1 SGDLS, CDR2 YYNGEE. Trimming pared 2 bases from V and 4 bases from J, leaving 12 bases between. For the CDR3, the DNA is TGTGCCAGCAGCGTCGGGACATCGATCACTGAAGCTTTCTTT. Amino acids: CASSVGTSITEAFF. Full variable domain (remainder filled in from reference TRBV9 and TRBJ1-1): DSGVTQTPKHLITATGQRVTLRCSPRSGDLSVYWYQQSLDQGLQFLIQYYNGEERAKGNILERFSAQQFPDLHSELNLSSLELGDSALYFCASSVGTSITEAFFGQGTRLTVV.

The chain uses TRBV3-1 (or the pseudogene TRBV3-2) and TRBJ2-7, with 8 bases fitting TRBD2. This CDR3 has 17 residues. The germline CDR1 and CDR2 sequences are LGHDT and YNNKEL (reference sequence). V dropped 3 bases and J dropped 0; count of bases not matched to a gene: 10. The CDR3 coding sequence is TGTGCCAGCAGCCACACTAGCGGAGCCCCGAGCTCCTACGAGCAGTACTTC. It yields the protein CASSHTSGAPSSYEQYF.

J is TRBJ2-1 and V is TRBV11-1; the D gene could be TRBD1 or TRBD2 (5 bases each). Germline CDR1 is SGHAT and CDR2 is FQDESV (reference sequence). V lost 4 bases, J lost 12 bases, and 10 bases lay in between. The CDR3 length is 11 residues. For the CDR3, the DNA is TGTGCCAGCAGCTCCTCGGGACGGCAGTTCTTC. It encodes CASSSSGRQFF. Drawing the rest from reference TRBV11-1 and TRBJ2-1, the complete variable domain is EAEVAQSPRYKITEKSQAVAFWCDPISGHATLYWYRQILGQGPELLVQFQDESVVDDSQLPKDRFSAERLKGVDSTLKIQPAELGDSAMYLCASSSSGRQFFGPGTRLTVL.

This chain uses TRBV11-2 with TRBJ1-4, with 7 bases that match TRBD1. The CDR3 contains 16 residues. Germline CDR1 and CDR2: SGHAT and FQNNGV. V lost 1 base to trimming and J lost 5 bases; unmatched junction nucleotides: 7. The CDR3 nucleotides are TGTGCCAGCAGCTTAGGAGACAGGGTGCGCAATGAAAAACTGTTTTTT. Protein: CASSLGDRVRNEKLFF.

The chain couples TRBV19 to TRBJ2-7; 8 nucleotides match TRBD2. Germline CDR1 reads LNHDA; CDR2 reads SQIVND (reference sequence). Trimming at V came to 9 bases and at J to 5 bases, leaving 9 bases not matched to a gene. This CDR3 comprises 13 residues. CDR3 loop: CASELAAGHEQYF. Written as DNA, the CDR3 is TGTGCCAGCGAACTAGCGGCCGGGCACGAGCAGTACTTC.

This chain uses TRBV30 with TRBJ2-7; 7 bases agree with TRBD1. The junction had 11 bases not matched to a gene; V was cut back by 0 bases and J by 12 bases. CDR3 length: 13 residues. CDR1 GTSNPN and CDR2 SVGIG come from the germline V gene (reference sequence). The CDR3 spells CAWSVSRTGLSYF. In DNA, the CDR3 is TGTGCCTGGAGTGTCAGTAGGACAGGCCTTTCGTACTTC.

V usage is TRBV30 and J usage is TRBJ2-5; tentative D call: TRBD2 (7 bases). CDR1 and CDR2 (germline): GTSNPN, SVGIG (reference sequence). Trimming took off 3 bases at V and 5 bases at J, with 13 bases between the two ends. The CDR3 loop spans 13 amino acids. CDR3 region: CAWSPGGRETQYF. The CDR3 DNA sequence: TGTGCCTGGAGCCCGGGGGGCCGGGAGACCCAGTACTTC. The variable domain in full, completed from reference TRBV30 and TRBJ2-5, reads SQTIHQWPATLVQPVGSPLSLECTVEGTSNPNLYWYRQAAGRGLQLLFYSVGIGQISSEVPQNLSASRPQDRQFILSSKKLLLSDSGFYLCAWSPGGRETQYFGPGTRLLVL.

This chain links TRBV19 with TRBJ2-6; no firm D call. The CDR3 has 15 amino acids. Germline lookup yields CDR1 LNHDA and CDR2 SQIVND (reference sequence). Deletions cut 6 bases from V and 0 bases from J, with 9 bases between. CDR3 in amino acids: CASSPSNSGANVLTF. The CDR3 coding sequence is TGTGCCAGTAGCCCCAGCAACTCTGGGGCCAACGTCCTGACTTTC.